This T cell receptor beta chain was sequenced during a study of patients and donors after allogeneic stem cell transplantation. CDR3 length: 16 amino acids. Trimming stripped 6 bases from V and 2 bases from J, with 16 bases between. Germline CDR1 and CDR2: MNHNS and SASEGT. In TCRdb, the RT-PCR reads were re-called with MiXCR into one record per CDR3 protein. The sample comprises about 230,000 distinct CDR3 sequences, about 14% of which are singletons, and roughly 11% rests with the top ten. The TCR originated in a human donor who was either an allogeneic HSCT recipient or a stem cell or donor lymphocyte infusion donor (not recorded which). It is not recorded whose cells these are; they may come from a transplant donor. The chain recombines TRBV6-1 with TRBJ2-2, with a tentative D call TRBD2 (6 bases). What was sequenced was blood, either unsorted or a sorted T cell fraction (not recorded which). As DNA, the CDR3 is TGTGCCAGCAGCCCCCCAGCGGGTCATAACACCGGGGAGCTGTTTTTT. This translates into CASSPPAGHNTGELFF.